This is a list of T cell receptor beta chains from one sample in a study of blood T cell repertoires in COVID-19. The method was immunoSEQ multiplex PCR; TCRdb's version includes in-frame clones alone and lacks a portion of them. The data show around 190,000 clones, less than 85% seen once. Material for sequencing was PBMCs or T cells enriched from blood (not recorded which). These TCRs come from a woman aged 30 to 39 who had recovered from COVID-19. Each CDR3 is given without its conserved first and last residue. A D gene is named only where the DNA matches it firmly.

v_call d_call cdr3_aa
TRBV5-3 NA ARSSDQRSLEQF
TRBV6-5 NA ATRRREQDYEQY
TRBV28 NA ASRKQGSFYGYT
TRBV3-1/TRBV3-2 TRBD2 ASSRRSGGGENIQY
TRBV28 NA ASRTTVLAEAF
TRBV3-1/TRBV3-2 TRBD2 ASSLASGGGTDTQY
TRBV11-3 TRBD2 ASSLARSGRGGRDNEQF
TRBV29-1 NA SVESPGDTQY
TRBV9 NA ASSPVIGGTGELF
TRBV7-2 TRBD2 ASSAGGSWEQY
TRBV28 NA ASSLTGPTVGQPQH
TRBV3-1/TRBV3-2 NA ASSARVAVQETQY
TRBV4-2 NA ASSQAEGVGAKNIQY
TRBV2 NA ASSERFNQPQH
TRBV5-5 NA ASSQEGADTQY
TRBV27 NA ASSMGLTEQY
TRBV7-9 TRBD1 ASSLGQGDTEAF
TRBV6-5 NA ASSYWGVNTGELF
TRBV10-3 NA AISERQINQPQH
TRBV18 NA ASSPTWNTEAF
TRBV5-1 NA ASSLTGRETQY
TRBV5-4 NA ASSLGLLTDTQY
TRBV6-1 NA ASSEKGRVGVYGYT
TRBV7-9 NA ASSLSTTEAF
TRBV5-1 TRBD1 ASSLDRDGYT
TRBV25-1 NA ASSEQQETQY
TRBV29-1 TRBD1 SVYPGQGSSYGYT
TRBV7-9 NA ASSLEGGNQPQH
TRBV3-1/TRBV3-2 NA ASSQDLLNYGYT
TRBV7-9 NA ASSFNREGYT
TRBV10-2 NA ASRSRGNTGELF
TRBV28 NA ASSAGRVAGYT
TRBV3-1/TRBV3-2 TRBD2 ASSHGGGSYNEQF
TRBV28 NA ASSFSTNTGELF
TRBV5-4 TRBD2 ASSLPGGIEY
TRBV6-4 NA ASSGGPNQPQH
TRBV28 NA ASSLFGQSGNTIY
TRBV5-1 NA ASSVTSHRQDSYNEQF
TRBV19 TRBD1 ASKNRDRDDQPQH
TRBV6-1 NA ASSALRGSTHTGELF
TRBV12-3/TRBV12-4 NA ASSEGFRGYT
TRBV5-1 TRBD1 ASSAGTGGSDGYT
TRBV9 NA ASSETHRSTNEKLF
TRBV6-2/TRBV6-3 NA ASSPHEAGQPQH
TRBV2 TRBD1 ASTRDRRGETQY
TRBV5-4 TRBD2 ASSTLAGVAGGELF
TRBV18 TRBD1 ASSGTGQGASSPLH
TRBV28 NA ASSPSTGQYNEKLF
TRBV5-1 TRBD2 ASKLAGSDEQF
TRBV3-1/TRBV3-2 TRBD2 ASSQGAGTSGWSSYEQY
TRBV19 TRBD1 ASSYTGTGGLGYT